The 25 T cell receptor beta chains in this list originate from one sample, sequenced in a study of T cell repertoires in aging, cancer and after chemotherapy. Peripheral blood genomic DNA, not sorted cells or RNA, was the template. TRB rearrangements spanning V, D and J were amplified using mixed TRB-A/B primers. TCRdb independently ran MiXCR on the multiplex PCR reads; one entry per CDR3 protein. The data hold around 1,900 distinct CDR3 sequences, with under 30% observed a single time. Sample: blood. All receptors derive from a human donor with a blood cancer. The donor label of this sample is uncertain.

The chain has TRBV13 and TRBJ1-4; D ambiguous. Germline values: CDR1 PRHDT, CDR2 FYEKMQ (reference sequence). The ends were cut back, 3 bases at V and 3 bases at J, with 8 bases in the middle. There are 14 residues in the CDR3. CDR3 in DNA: TGTGCCAGCAGCTTTAAAGGGTCTAATGAAAAACTGTTTTTT. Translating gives CASSFKGSNEKLFF.

CDR3 nucleotide sequence: TGTGCCAGCAGCTTAGACTCGGGTTCACCCCTCCACTTT. Translating gives CASSLDSGSPLHF. This sequence joins TRBV7-2 and TRBJ1-6; D not certain. This CDR3 has 13 amino acids. CDR1 and CDR2 from the germline V gene are SGHTA and FQGNSA. The ends were cut back, 1 base at V and 9 bases at J, with 7 bases in the middle.

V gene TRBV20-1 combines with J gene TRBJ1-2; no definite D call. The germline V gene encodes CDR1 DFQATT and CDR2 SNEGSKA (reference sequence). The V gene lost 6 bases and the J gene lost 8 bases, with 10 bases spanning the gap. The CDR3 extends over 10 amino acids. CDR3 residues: CSAQRAGYTF. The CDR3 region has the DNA TGCAGTGCCCAGAGGGCAGGCTACACCTTC.

CDR3 sequence (DNA): TGTGCCAGCTCCCTAGCGCCCCCAAAGATCACCGGGGAGCTGTTTTTT. Amino acids: CASSLAPPKITGELFF. The V gene is TRBV18, the J gene TRBJ2-2, with TRBD2 as a possible D gene (6 bases). Germline assignment: CDR1 KGHSH and CDR2 LQKENI. V was cut by 6 bases and J by 4 bases, with 18 bases left in between. This CDR3 spans 16 amino acids. The variable domain in full, with the rest retrieved from reference TRBV18 and TRBJ2-2, is NAGVMQNPRHLVRRRGQEARLRCSPMKGHSHVYWYRQLPEEGLKFMVYLQKENIIDESGMPKERFSAEFPKEGPSILRIQQVVRGDSAAYFCASSLAPPKITGELFFGEGSRLTVL.

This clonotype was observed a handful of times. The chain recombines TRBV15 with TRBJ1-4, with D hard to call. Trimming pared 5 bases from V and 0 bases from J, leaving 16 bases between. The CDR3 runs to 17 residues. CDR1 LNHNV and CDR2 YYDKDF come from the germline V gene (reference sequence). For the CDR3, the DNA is TGTGCCACCAGCCGTGCGTTCGGACGGTCAACTAATGAAAAACTGTTTTTT. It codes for CATSRAFGRSTNEKLFF.

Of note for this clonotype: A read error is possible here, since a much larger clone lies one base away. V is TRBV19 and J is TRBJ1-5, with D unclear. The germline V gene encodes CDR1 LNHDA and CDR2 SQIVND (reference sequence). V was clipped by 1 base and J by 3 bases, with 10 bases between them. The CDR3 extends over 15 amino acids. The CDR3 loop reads CASSIGKSINQPQHF. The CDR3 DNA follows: TGTGCCAGTAGTATAGGAAAGAGCATCAATCAGCCCCAGCATTTT.

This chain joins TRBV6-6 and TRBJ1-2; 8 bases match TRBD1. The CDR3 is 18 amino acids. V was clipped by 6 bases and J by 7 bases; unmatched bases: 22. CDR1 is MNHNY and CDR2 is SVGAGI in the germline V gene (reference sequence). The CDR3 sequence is CASRSTSLPADREGGYTF. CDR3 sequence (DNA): TGTGCCAGCAGGTCGACCTCACTTCCCGCGGACAGGGAGGGTGGCTACACCTTC.

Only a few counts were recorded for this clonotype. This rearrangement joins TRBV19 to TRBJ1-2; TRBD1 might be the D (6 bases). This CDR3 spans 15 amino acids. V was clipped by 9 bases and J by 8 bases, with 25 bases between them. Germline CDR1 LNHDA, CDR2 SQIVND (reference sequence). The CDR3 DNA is TGTGCCAGAAGGCCCGGGACACCAAATCCACGAGGCTACACCTTC. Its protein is CARRPGTPNPRGYTF.

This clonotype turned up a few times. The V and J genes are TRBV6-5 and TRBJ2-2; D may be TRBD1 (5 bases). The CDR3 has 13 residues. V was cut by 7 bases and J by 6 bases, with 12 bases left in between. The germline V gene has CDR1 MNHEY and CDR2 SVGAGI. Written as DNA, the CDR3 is TGTGCCAGCAAGCCTCAGGGTTCCGGGGAGCTGTTTTTT. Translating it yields CASKPQGSGELFF.

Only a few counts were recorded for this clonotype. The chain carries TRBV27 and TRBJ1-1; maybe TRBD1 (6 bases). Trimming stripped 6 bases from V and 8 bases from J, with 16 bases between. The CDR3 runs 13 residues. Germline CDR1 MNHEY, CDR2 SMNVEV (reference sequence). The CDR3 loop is CASRDRIFREAFF. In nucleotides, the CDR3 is TGTGCCAGCAGAGACAGGATCTTTCGCGAAGCTTTCTTT.

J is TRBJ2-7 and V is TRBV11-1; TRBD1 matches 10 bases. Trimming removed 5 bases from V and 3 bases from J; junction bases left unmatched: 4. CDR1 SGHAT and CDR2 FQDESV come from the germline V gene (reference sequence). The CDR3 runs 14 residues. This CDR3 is CASSRDRGVYEQYF. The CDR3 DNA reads TGTGCCAGCAGCCGGGACAGGGGTGTCTACGAGCAGTACTTC.

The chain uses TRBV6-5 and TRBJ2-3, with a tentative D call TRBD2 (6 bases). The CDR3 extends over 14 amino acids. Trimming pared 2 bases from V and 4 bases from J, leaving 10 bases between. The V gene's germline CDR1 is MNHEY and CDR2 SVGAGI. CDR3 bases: TGTGCCAGCAGTTACGGGGGAGGTGCAGATACGCAGTATTTT. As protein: CASSYGGGADTQYF.

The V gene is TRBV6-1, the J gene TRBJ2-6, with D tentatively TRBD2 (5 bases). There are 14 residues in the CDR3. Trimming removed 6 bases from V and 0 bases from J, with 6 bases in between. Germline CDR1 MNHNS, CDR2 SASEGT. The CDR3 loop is CASRGSSGANVLTF. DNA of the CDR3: TGTGCCAGCAGGGGGAGCTCTGGGGCCAACGTCCTGACTTTC.

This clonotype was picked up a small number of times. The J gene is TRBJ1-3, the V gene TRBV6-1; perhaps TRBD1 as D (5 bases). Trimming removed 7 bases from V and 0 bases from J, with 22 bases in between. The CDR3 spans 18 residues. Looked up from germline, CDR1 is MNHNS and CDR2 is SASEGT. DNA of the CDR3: TGTGCCAGCACTAGCCTTTTGGCAGGGCCCTACTCTGGAAACACCATATATTTT. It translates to CASTSLLAGPYSGNTIYF.

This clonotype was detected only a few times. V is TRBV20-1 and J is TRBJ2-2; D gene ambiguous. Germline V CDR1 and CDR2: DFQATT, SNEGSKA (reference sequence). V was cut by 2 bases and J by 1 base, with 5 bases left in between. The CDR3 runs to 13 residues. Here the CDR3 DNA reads TGCAGTGCTAGACAGTGGAACACCGGGGAGCTGTTTTTT. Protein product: CSARQWNTGELFF.

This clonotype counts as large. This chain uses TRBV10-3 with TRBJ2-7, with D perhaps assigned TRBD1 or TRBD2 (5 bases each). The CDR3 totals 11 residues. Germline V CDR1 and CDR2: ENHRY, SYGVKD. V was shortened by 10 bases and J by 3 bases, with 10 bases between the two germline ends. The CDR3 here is CATGDGYEQYF. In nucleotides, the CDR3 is TGTGCCACCGGGGACGGCTACGAGCAGTACTTC.

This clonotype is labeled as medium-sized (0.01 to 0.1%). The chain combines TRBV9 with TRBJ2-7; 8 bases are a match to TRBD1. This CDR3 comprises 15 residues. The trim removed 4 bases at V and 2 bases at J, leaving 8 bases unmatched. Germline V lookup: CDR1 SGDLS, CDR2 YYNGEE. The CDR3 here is CASSYGQGETYEQYF. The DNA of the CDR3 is TGTGCCAGCAGCTATGGACAGGGTGAAACCTACGAGCAGTACTTC.

The CDR3 DNA reads as TGTGCCACCAGTGATCCGCGACAGCCCTACAATGAGCAGTTCTTC. Its translation: CATSDPRQPYNEQFF. The V gene is TRBV24-1, the J gene TRBJ2-1, with D possibly TRBD1 on 5 matching bases. The V end lost 3 bases, the J end lost 2 bases, and 10 bases lay between the germline ends. Germline V gene sequence: CDR1 KGHDR, CDR2 SFDVKD. The CDR3 totals 15 residues.

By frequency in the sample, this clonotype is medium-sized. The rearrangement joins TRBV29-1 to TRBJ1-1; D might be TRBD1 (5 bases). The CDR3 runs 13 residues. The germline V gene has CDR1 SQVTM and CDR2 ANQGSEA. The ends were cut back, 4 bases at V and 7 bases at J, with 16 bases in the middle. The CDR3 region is CSVVQEKGLEAFF. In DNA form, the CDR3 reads TGCAGCGTTGTACAGGAGAAGGGACTTGAAGCTTTCTTT.

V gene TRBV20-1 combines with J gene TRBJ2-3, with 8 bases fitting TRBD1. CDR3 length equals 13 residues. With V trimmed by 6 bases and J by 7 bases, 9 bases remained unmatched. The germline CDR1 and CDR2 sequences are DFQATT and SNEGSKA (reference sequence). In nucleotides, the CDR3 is TGCAGTGCCGCGGCTTCAGGGGGCCATACGCAGTATTTT. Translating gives CSAAASGGHTQYF.

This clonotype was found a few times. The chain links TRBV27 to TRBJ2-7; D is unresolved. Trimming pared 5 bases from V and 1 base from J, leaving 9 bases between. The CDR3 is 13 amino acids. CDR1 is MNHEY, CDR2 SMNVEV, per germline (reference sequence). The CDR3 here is CASSETISYEQYF. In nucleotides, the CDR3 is TGTGCCAGCAGTGAAACTATATCCTACGAGCAGTACTTC.

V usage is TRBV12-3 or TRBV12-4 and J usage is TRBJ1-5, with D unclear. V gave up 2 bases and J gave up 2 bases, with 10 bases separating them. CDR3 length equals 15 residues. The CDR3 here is CASSLKGIGNQPQHF. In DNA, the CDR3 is TGTGCCAGCAGTTTAAAGGGAATAGGCAATCAGCCCCAGCATTTT.

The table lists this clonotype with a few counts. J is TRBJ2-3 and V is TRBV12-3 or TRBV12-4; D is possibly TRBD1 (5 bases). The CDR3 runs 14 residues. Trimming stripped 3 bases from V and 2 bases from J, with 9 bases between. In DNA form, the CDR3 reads TGTGCCAGCAGTTTTTCAGGGTTCACAGATACGCAGTATTTT. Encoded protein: CASSFSGFTDTQYF.

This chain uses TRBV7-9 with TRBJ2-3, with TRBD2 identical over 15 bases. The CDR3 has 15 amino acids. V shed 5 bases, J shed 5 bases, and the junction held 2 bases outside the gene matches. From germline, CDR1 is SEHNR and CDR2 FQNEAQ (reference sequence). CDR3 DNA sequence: TGTGCCAGCAGCACGGGACTAGCGGGAGGAGATACGCAGTATTTT. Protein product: CASSTGLAGGDTQYF. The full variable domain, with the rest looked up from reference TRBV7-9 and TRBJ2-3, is DTGVSQNPRHKITKRGQNVTFRCDPISEHNRLYWYRQTLGQGPEFLTYFQNEAQLEKSRLLSDRFSAERPKGSFSTLEIQRTEQGDSAMYLCASSTGLAGGDTQYFGPGTRLTVL.

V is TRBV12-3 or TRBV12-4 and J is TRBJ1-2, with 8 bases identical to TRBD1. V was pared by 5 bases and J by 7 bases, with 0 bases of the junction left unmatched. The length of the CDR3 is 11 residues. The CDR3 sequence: CASSGTGGYTF. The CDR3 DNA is TGTGCCAGCAGTGGGACAGGTGGCTACACCTTC.